Following are 13 T cell receptor beta chains from one sample sequenced in a study of tissue T cells after allogeneic stem cell transplantation. The method was immunoSEQ multiplex PCR; TCRdb's version includes in-frame clones alone and lacks a portion of them. The profile shows some 47,000 clones, around 72% of them singletons. Sequencing input: sorted cells pooled from one or two spleens. Source of these receptors: a pool of C57BL/6 mice in good health.

To note about this clone: The germline and genes are mouse ones. Read data end 1 residue before the CDR3 end; the end is taken from the germline J gene. This chain connects TRBV19 to TRBJ2-2; 9 bases align to TRBD1. The CDR3 has 16 amino acids. After removal of 0 bases from V and 0 bases from J, the junction contained 0 bases not matched to a gene. Germline V lookup: CDR1 FNHDT, CDR2 SITEND (reference sequence). The sequenced CDR3 bases are TGTGCCAGCAGTATAGGGACAGGGGCAAACACCGGGCAGCTCTAC. The encoded protein is CASSIGTGANTGQLY. The full CDR3 reads CASSIGTGANTGQLYF.

Note on this clone: The genes are named according to mouse. The read falls 1 residue short of the CDR3 end, and the missing part is taken from the germline J gene. This chain connects TRBV13-1 to TRBJ2-5, with D tentatively TRBD1 (6 bases). Germline V CDR1 and CDR2: NSHNY, SYGAGN. CDR3 size: 14 residues. V dropped 3 bases and J dropped 2 bases, with 10 bases sitting between them. CDR3 protein: CASSGGQIQDTQYF. The CDR3 DNA, read in part, is TGTGCCAGCAGTGGGGGACAAATCCAAGACACCCAGTAC.

Regarding this clone: Any gene name here is a mouse gene name. The read terminates 1 residue ahead of where the CDR3 ends, so the germline J gene completes it. This chain connects TRBV13-2 to TRBJ1-4; TRBD1 might be the D (5 bases). V was shortened by 0 bases and J by 0 bases, with 12 bases between the two germline ends. The germline V gene has CDR1 NNHNN and CDR2 SYGAGS (reference sequence). The CDR3 covers 17 residues. The CDR3 sequence: CASGDAWTKISNERLFF. Incomplete CDR3 DNA: TGTGCCAGCGGTGATGCATGGACAAAGATTTCCAACGAAAGATTATTT.

As for this clone: Gene names and germline match the mouse. The sequence runs out 1 residue before the end of the CDR3; the remainder is reconstructed from the germline J gene. The chain links TRBV20 to TRBJ2-1, with a tentative D call TRBD1 (5 bases). There are 11 residues in the CDR3. The V and J ends lost 3 bases and 6 bases respectively, with 6 bases between them. Germline values: CDR1 GFQATS, CDR2 STVNSAI. The DNA read from the CDR3 is TGTGGTGCTAGTAGGGGTGCTGAGCAGTTC. Translated, it gives CGASRGAEQF. The complete CDR3 sequence is CGASRGAEQFF.

Remarks on this clone: Gene names and germline match the mouse. Coverage ceases 1 residue before the CDR3 finishes, and the germline J gene fills in the end. The genes are TRBV4 and TRBJ2-3; D is possibly TRBD1 (6 bases). Trimming cost V 6 bases and J 0 bases, with 10 bases left between them. CDR1 is LGHDT and CDR2 is YNNKQL in the germline V gene (reference sequence). The CDR3 has 14 residues. The part of the CDR3 DNA that was read is TGTGCCAGCAGACGGGACAATAGTGCAGAAACGCTGTAT. It is translated as CASRRDNSAETLY. The entire CDR3 sequence reads CASRRDNSAETLYF.

This clone was seen a few times. Gene names and germline match the mouse. The read gets to within 1 residue of the CDR3 end, and the germline J gene fills in the rest. V and J are TRBV13-2 and TRBJ2-7; 13 nucleotides align to TRBD2. The CDR3 is 15 residues long. The V gene's germline CDR1 is NNHNN and CDR2 SYGAGS (reference sequence). Germline trimming cut 2 bases from V and 4 bases from J; bases unmatched to any gene: 3. The part of the CDR3 DNA that was read is TGTGCCAGCGGTGAAGGGGACTGGGGGGGTTATGAACAGTAC. This gives the protein CASGEGDWGGYEQY. The complete CDR3 reads CASGEGDWGGYEQYF.

Points on this clone: The genes and germline here are from mouse. From the germline J gene comes the end of the CDR3, since the read stops 1 residue before it. This chain connects TRBV19 to TRBJ1-1; no definite D call. The CDR3 runs to 13 residues. Germline V gives CDR1 FNHDT, CDR2 SITEND (reference sequence). V was trimmed by 2 bases and J by 1 base, leaving 6 bases between them. The sequenced part of the CDR3 DNA is TGTGCCAGCAGTATCAACGAAAACACAGAAGTCTTC. Translating it yields CASSINENTEVF. The whole CDR3 sequence is CASSINENTEVFF.

About this clone itself: The gene names here belong to mouse. The read ends 1 residue shy of where the CDR3 ends; the end is completed using the germline J gene. The same CDR3 also results from other DNA sequences found in this sample. The chain couples TRBV13-2 to TRBJ2-5; 10 nucleotides align to TRBD2. The CDR3 has 14 residues. Trimming took 5 bases from V and 0 from J; bases not matched to a gene: 0. Per germline, CDR1 NNHNN and CDR2 SYGAGS (reference sequence). The sequenced part of the CDR3 DNA is TGTGCCAGCGGGGACTGGGGGAACCAAGACACCCAGTAC. Its protein product is CASGDWGNQDTQY. The full CDR3 protein is CASGDWGNQDTQYF.

As regards this clone: Gene labels here are mouse ones. The read finishes 1 residue shy of the CDR3 end, and the germline J gene is used to complete it. The V gene is TRBV13-2, the J gene TRBJ1-3; D unresolved. This CDR3 spans 15 amino acids. In germline, CDR1 is NNHNN, CDR2 SYGAGS (reference sequence). Trimming removed 3 bases from V and 0 bases from J, with 10 bases in between. The CDR3 reads CASGASGNSGNTLYF. The CDR3 bases that were read are TGTGCCAGCGGTGCCTCCGGGAATTCTGGAAATACGCTCTAT.

As regards this clone: At one end, the junction sequence differs from germline, possibly due to a read error. All gene names here are mouse names. The read ends 1 residue shy of where the CDR3 ends; the end is completed using the germline J gene. This sequence joins TRBV13-1 and TRBJ2-7; TRBD1 or TRBD2 may be the D gene (6 bases each). Germline assignment: CDR1 NSHNY and CDR2 SYGAGN. The CDR3 length is 15 residues. The DNA read from the CDR3 is TGTGCCAGCAGTGATGCACCGGGGGCCTCCTATGGACAGTAC. It yields the protein CASSDAPGASYGQY. In full, the CDR3 reads CASSDAPGASYGQYF.

This clone was seen a handful of times. The genes and germline here are from mouse. The read halts 1 residue ahead of the CDR3 end, with the missing end drawn from the germline J gene. The chain is built from TRBV3 and TRBJ2-7; 11 bases line up with TRBD2. CDR1 and CDR2 (germline): SNHLY, FYNGKV (reference sequence). V gave up 2 bases and J gave up 4 bases; unmatched junction bases: 4. There are 15 residues in the CDR3. The CDR3 region is CASSLRLGGAYEQYF. The part of the CDR3 DNA that was read is TGTGCCAGCAGCTTACGACTGGGGGGGGCTTATGAACAGTAC.

Remarks on this clone: Gene and germline names: mouse. Read coverage stops 1 residue before the CDR3 terminus; the germline J gene supplies the remainder. The chain combines TRBV5 with TRBJ2-1; TRBD2 aligns across 8 bases. Germline CDR1 LGHNA, CDR2 YNLKQL (reference sequence). The ends lost 0 bases at V and 6 bases at J; junction bases unmatched: 4. This CDR3 spans 15 amino acids. The CDR3 bases that were read are TGTGCCAGCAGCCAAGAGAACTGGGGGCCTGCTGAGCAGTTC. The encoded protein is CASSQENWGPAEQF. The whole CDR3 region reads CASSQENWGPAEQFF.

As concerns this clone: The genes are named according to mouse. The read falls 1 residue short of the CDR3 end, and the missing part is taken from the germline J gene. This rearrangement joins TRBV5 to TRBJ2-5; D remains ambiguous. This CDR3 has 14 amino acids. Germline V gene data show CDR1 as LGHNA and CDR2 as YNLKQL (reference sequence). Trimming stripped 0 bases from V and 3 bases from J, with 7 bases between. CDR3 DNA (partial): TGTGCCAGCAGCCAAGACAGGTCACAAGACACCCAGTAC. This codes for CASSQDRSQDTQY. The entire CDR3 reads CASSQDRSQDTQYF.